This T cell receptor (beta chain) was recovered during a study of T-cell memory formation after mild COVID-19. One entry per CDR3 protein, called by TCRdb with MiXCR from the 5' RACE reads. The sample carries over 400,000 distinct CDR3 sequences, about 25% recorded once. On this clonotype: The target antigen is unknown.

General study points: Some clones that responded turned up in pre-infection memory, which suggests that cross-reactive memory joined in. Contracting clones localized mainly to CM and EM when CD4+ and mainly to EMRA when CD8+.

The sample taken for sequencing was PBMCs or a T cell subset sorted from them (not recorded which). This TCR was sampled from an adult woman who had mild COVID-19 (a few samples of this study predate the infection). Cell type and time point are not known.

DNA of the CDR3: TGTGCCAGCAGCTCCCCCCCGGGGGGAGGAGAGACCCAGTACTTC. Translation gives CASSSPPGGGETQYF. J is TRBJ2-5 and V is TRBV7-3; TRBD2 agrees at 7 bases. The junction had 9 bases not matched to a gene; V was cut back by 4 bases and J by 4 bases. The CDR3 has 15 amino acids. The V gene's germline CDR1 is SGHTA and CDR2 FQGTGA.